This record concerns one TCR beta chain sequence. The sample is drawn from a study of early T cells in non-severe SARS-CoV-2 infection. TCRdb passed the 5' RACE reads through MiXCR, listing each CDR3 protein once. This table has around 77,000 distinct CDR3 sequences, 13% to 15% appearing once. Trimming cost V 8 bases and J 4 bases, with 17 bases left between them. Germline lookup yields CDR1 SNHLY and CDR2 FYNNEI. This CDR3 spans 15 amino acids. The receptor comes from an adult who was a healthcare worker with PCR-confirmed SARS-CoV-2 infection or an uninfected control (not recorded which). This specimen consisted of whole blood, obtained at baseline. V and J are TRBV2 and TRBJ2-2; the D is unclear. The CDR3 nucleotides are TGTGCCAGCTTCGCCGGCCCCATAGGCACCGGGGAGCTGTTTTTT. Translated: CASFAGPIGTGELFF.